This T cell receptor beta chain is drawn from a study of early T cells in non-severe SARS-CoV-2 infection. Molecules of cDNA were individually given unique molecular identifiers that were attached to them. TCRdb re-called the 5' RACE reads with MiXCR, one entry per CDR3 protein. The table records about 56,000 distinct CDR3 sequences, approximately 12% of them present only once. CDR1 and CDR2 from the germline V gene are MNHEY and SVGAGI. Trimming left V 2 bases short and J 1 base short, with 11 bases between. The CDR3 has 15 amino acids. The sequencing sample was made of whole blood. The rearrangement joins TRBV6-5 to TRBJ2-5, with unresolved D. This TCR came from an adult who was a healthcare worker with PCR-confirmed SARS-CoV-2 infection or an uninfected control (not recorded which). The CDR3 sequence: CASSYDPASQETQYF. For the CDR3, the DNA is TGTGCCAGCAGTTACGACCCAGCATCCCAAGAGACCCAGTACTTC.